What follows are 12 T cell receptor beta chains derived from one specimen sequenced in a study of T cells in Graves' hyperthyroidism and ophthalmopathy. Amplification yielded TCR beta CDR3 regions, with RNA transcripts as the source. An initial round of RT-PCR targeting the TCR CDR3 relied on the HTBI primer set. TCRdb re-analysed the multiplex PCR reads in MiXCR, keeping a single row per CDR3 protein. This sample has under 40,000 distinct CDR3 sequences, with 50% to 55% found just once. Material for sequencing was blood. These receptors originate from a man in his forties with Graves' ophthalmopathy.

In this sample, this clonotype turned up many times. The chain links TRBV19 to TRBJ1-6; weak D call: TRBD1 (5 bases). Between the trimmed V and J ends, which lost 6 bases and 6 bases, there was a span of 15 bases. There are 15 residues in the CDR3. Germline assignment: CDR1 LNHDA and CDR2 SQIVND (reference sequence). The CDR3 DNA is TGTGCCAGTAGCAAATCCGGGACGGCTAATTCACCCCTCCACTTT. Amino acid sequence: CASSKSGTANSPLHF.

Of note for this clonotype: At one boundary the junction diverges from the germline segment, which might be a read error. This chain uses TRBV12-3 or TRBV12-4 with TRBJ2-1, with 10 bases aligning to TRBD1. This CDR3 has 15 residues. CDR3 sequence (DNA): TGTGCCAGCAGTCTCTTGACAGGGGGCTACAATGAGCAGTCCTTC. Translated, it gives CASSLLTGGYNEQSF.

This clonotype appeared many times. The V call is TRBV11-1, the J call TRBJ2-7, with D perhaps TRBD1 (5 bases). The germline CDR1 and CDR2 sequences are SGHAT and FQDESV (reference sequence). Trimming removed 3 bases from V and 4 bases from J, with 16 bases in between. The CDR3 extends over 15 amino acids. The CDR3 is CASSFSEGVKYEQYF. The CDR3 coding sequence is TGTGCCAGCAGCTTCTCAGAAGGGGTTAAGTACGAGCAGTACTTC. Based on the CDR3 plus reference TRBV11-1 and TRBJ2-7, the full variable domain is EAEVAQSPRYKITEKSQAVAFWCDPISGHATLYWYRQILGQGPELLVQFQDESVVDDSQLPKDRFSAERLKGVDSTLKIQPAELGDSAMYLCASSFSEGVKYEQYFGPGTRLTVT.

This clonotype was found many times. The CDR3 sequence is CASSSGLAGYGEQFF. The CDR3 DNA sequence: TGTGCCAGCAGCTCGGGACTAGCGGGGTATGGTGAGCAGTTCTTC. V usage is TRBV7-8 and J usage is TRBJ2-1, with TRBD2 identical over 13 bases. V lost 4 bases and J lost 9; bases outside the gene matches: 6. This CDR3 spans 15 amino acids. Per the germline V gene, CDR1 is SGHVS and CDR2 is FQNEAQ.

The V call is TRBV20-1, the J call TRBJ2-7, with D possibly matching TRBD1 (5 bases). CDR3 length: 14 amino acids. CDR1 and CDR2 from the germline V gene are DFQATT and SNEGSKA (reference sequence). The ends were cut back, 4 bases at V and 6 bases at J, with 19 bases in the middle. Here the CDR3 reads CSAIIRDPLREQYF. The CDR3 DNA reads as TGCAGTGCTATCATCAGGGATCCCCTCCGCGAGCAGTACTTC.

This clonotype was seen ten or more times. The chain couples TRBV19 to TRBJ2-3, with 13 positions matching TRBD2. The V segment lost 5 bases and the J segment 4 bases; nucleotides outside the gene matches: 6. The CDR3 has 16 residues. The germline CDR1 and CDR2 sequences are LNHDA and SQIVND (reference sequence). CDR3 coding DNA: TGTGCCAGTAGTCGCTCGACTAGCGGGGGGCCAGATACGCAGTATTTT. Residues: CASSRSTSGGPDTQYF.

This clonotype came up many times. The V and J genes are TRBV7-9 and TRBJ2-7; 8 nucleotides align to TRBD1. Per the germline V gene, CDR1 is SEHNR and CDR2 is FQNEAQ (reference sequence). The ends lost 10 bases at V and 2 bases at J; junction bases unmatched: 16. The CDR3 length is 16 residues. CDR3 in DNA: TGTGCCACCCGGGACAGGTCTTCATCGCTCCCCTACGAGCAGTACTTC. Translation: CATRDRSSSLPYEQYF. The complete variable domain, with remaining parts taken from reference TRBV7-9 and TRBJ2-7, reads DTGVSQNPRHKITKRGQNVTFRCDPISEHNRLYWYRQTLGQGPEFLTYFQNEAQLEKSRLLSDRFSAERPKGSFSTLEIQRTEQGDSAMYLCATRDRSSSLPYEQYFGPGTRLTVT.

This clonotype rates as medium-sized. The V call is TRBV7-8, the J call TRBJ2-2; 8 bases agree with TRBD2. The CDR3 is 16 residues long. The V segment lost 5 bases and the J segment 0 bases; nucleotides outside the gene matches: 5. Germline V CDR1 and CDR2: SGHVS, FQNEAQ. The chain's CDR3 is CASSPHSGTNTGELFF. The CDR3 DNA follows: TGTGCCAGCAGCCCACATAGCGGGACGAACACCGGGGAGCTGTTTTTT.

This rearrangement joins TRBV20-1 to TRBJ1-1; D possibly corresponds to TRBD1 (6 bases). The CDR3 spans 13 residues. Deletions cut 5 bases from V and 7 bases from J, with 17 bases between. In germline, CDR1 is DFQATT, CDR2 SNEGSKA (reference sequence). The CDR3 coding sequence is TGCAGTGCTGGAGCTTACAGGGAGAATGAAGCTTTCTTT. Its protein is CSAGAYRENEAFF.

The genes are TRBV6-1 and TRBJ1-6; no clear D gene. Deletions cut 0 bases from V and 4 bases from J, with 4 bases between. The CDR3 contains 14 residues. Germline-derived CDR1 and CDR2 are MNHNS and SASEGT. The chain's CDR3 is CASSEAGYNSPLHF. As DNA, the CDR3 is TGTGCCAGCAGTGAAGCGGGATATAATTCACCCCTCCACTTT.

Judged by abundance, this clonotype is medium-sized. This sequence joins TRBV7-9 and TRBJ2-1, with a tentative D call TRBD2 (6 bases). Trimming cost V 2 bases and J 2 bases, with 13 bases left between them. Germline V gene data show CDR1 as SEHNR and CDR2 as FQNEAQ (reference sequence). The CDR3 extends over 16 amino acids. The CDR3 loop is CASSLNRGAPYNEQFF. CDR3 DNA sequence: TGTGCCAGCAGCTTAAATCGCGGGGCACCCTACAATGAGCAGTTCTTC.

This clonotype was seen repeatedly, ten times or more. The rearrangement uses TRBV19 and TRBJ1-5; TRBD1 aligns across 7 bases. From germline, CDR1 is LNHDA and CDR2 SQIVND (reference sequence). V shed 8 bases, J shed 2 bases, and the junction held 6 bases outside the gene matches. The CDR3 spans 14 residues. The CDR3 sequence is CASDDRVGNQPQHF. The CDR3 coding sequence is TGTGCCAGTGATGACAGGGTTGGCAATCAGCCCCAGCATTTT.